Below, 2 T cell receptor beta chains from the same sample are listed, as sequenced in a study of tumor-infiltrating lymphocytes in oesophageal squamous cell carcinoma. One entry per CDR3 protein, called by TCRdb with MiXCR from the PCR reads. The data contain 20,000 to 25,000 distinct CDR3 sequences, 35% to 45% of them singletons. The sequenced sample was esophageal tumor tissue. The receptors shown here come from a male donor with esophageal squamous cell carcinoma.

J is TRBJ2-7 and V is TRBV12-3 or TRBV12-4, with D perhaps TRBD1 or TRBD2 (5 bases each). Trimming shortened V by 5 bases and J by 2 bases, and 16 bases separated the two germline ends. The CDR3 runs to 15 residues. CDR3 region: CASSNLRDGTYEQYF. CDR3 coding DNA: TGTGCCAGCAGTAACCTCCGGGACGGGACCTACGAGCAGTACTTC.

A remark on this clonotype: This clone may be a read error of a much larger clone one base away. V is TRBV4-1 and J is TRBJ1-1; no definite D call. This CDR3 is 16 amino acids long. CDR1 MGHRA and CDR2 YSYEKL come from the germline V gene. This CDR3 reads CASSQALAGGRDTRYF. The DNA for the CDR3 is TGCGCCAGCAGCCAGGCCCTAGCGGGAGGAAGGGATACGCGGTATTTT.